Following are 32 T cell receptor beta chains from one sample sequenced in a study of shared clonotypes between healthy human individuals. Profiled with immunoSEQ multiplex PCR; TCRdb holds only in-frame clones, not every one. The sample shows 550,000 to 800,000 clones, about 74% of them seen only once. Source material: memory CD4+ T cells sorted from blood. Stated subset: CD45RA-negative fraction. These receptors were collected from a woman in her thirties in good health.

This chain uses TRBV7-6 with TRBJ2-5; tentatively, D is TRBD2 (6 bases). The DNA end is a closer match to TRBJ2-7, so the J assignment may be wrong. Germline V gives CDR1 SGHVS, CDR2 FNYEAQ. CDR3 length: 14 amino acids. The CDR3 loop reads CASVLGSGVYEQYF. In nucleotides, the CDR3 is TGTGCCAGCGTATTGGGGTCGGGGGTCTACGAGCAGTACTTC.

CDR3 sequence (DNA): TGCGCCAGCAGCCGACAGGGGTTGGGTCAGCCCCAGCATTTT. This codes for CASSRQGLGQPQHF. The rearrangement links TRBV4-1 to TRBJ1-5, with TRBD1 identical over 8 bases. From germline, CDR1 is MGHRA and CDR2 YSYEKL. This CDR3 has 14 amino acids. Trimming cost V 4 bases and J 6 bases; bases outside gene matches: 5.

The chain combines TRBV11-2 with TRBJ2-3; possible D gene TRBD1, 6 bases. The V gene lost 5 bases and the J gene lost 6 bases, with 18 bases spanning the gap. This CDR3 comprises 15 residues. Germline-derived CDR1 and CDR2 are SGHAT and FQNNGV. The CDR3 loop reads CASSRQRGKGDTQYF. In DNA form, the CDR3 reads TGTGCCAGCAGCCGCCAGAGGGGGAAAGGTGATACGCAGTATTTT.

To note about this clone: Additional DNA sequences in this sample encode the identical CDR3. The V and J genes are TRBV29-1 and TRBJ2-7; D ambiguous. The germline gives CDR1 SQVTM, CDR2 ANQGSEA. V was pared by 4 bases and J by 3 bases, with 7 bases between. The CDR3 consists of 11 residues. CDR3 loop: CSVGQSYEQYF. The CDR3 DNA sequence: TGCAGCGTTGGGCAGAGCTACGAGCAGTACTTC.

The rearrangement joins TRBV10-3 to TRBJ1-1; D is perhaps TRBD1 (6 bases). The CDR3 is made up of 14 amino acids. Germline V gives CDR1 ENHRY, CDR2 SYGVKD. The V gene lost 7 bases and the J gene lost 4 bases, with 16 bases spanning the gap. The CDR3: CAITGGDMSTEAFF. CDR3 bases: TGTGCCATCACCGGGGGGGACATGAGCACTGAAGCTTTCTTT.

The rearrangement joins TRBV4-1 to TRBJ2-2; the match to TRBD1 covers 9 bases. The V gene's germline CDR1 is MGHRA and CDR2 YSYEKL. V gave up 3 bases and J gave up 1 base; unmatched junction bases: 9. The CDR3 is 18 residues long. The CDR3 reads CASSHGQGPRLNTGELFF. The CDR3 DNA follows: TGCGCCAGCAGCCATGGACAGGGGCCAAGACTGAACACCGGGGAGCTGTTTTTT.

The DNA for the CDR3 is TGCGCCAGCAGCTTGAGACAGACCCAGTACTTC. It yields the protein CASSLRQTQYF. The chain recombines TRBV5-1 with TRBJ2-5; D remains unclear. This CDR3 is 11 amino acids long. Trimming pared 1 base from V and 6 bases from J, leaving 4 bases between. CDR1 is SGHRS, CDR2 YFSETQ, per germline.

V gene TRBV11-2 combines with J gene TRBJ2-3; no reliable D call. Germline V lookup: CDR1 SGHAT, CDR2 FQNNGV. This CDR3 is built from 16 residues. V was cut by 3 bases and J by 2 bases, with 15 bases left in between. In nucleotides, the CDR3 is TGTGCCAGCAGCTTGACCGGGCCACCATTCACAGATACGCAGTATTTT. Amino acids: CASSLTGPPFTDTQYF.

The chain joins TRBV6-5 to TRBJ2-7; no clear D gene. Germline V gene sequence: CDR1 MNHEY, CDR2 SVGAGI. CDR3 size: 15 residues. Trimming removed 2 bases from V and 5 bases from J, with 16 bases in between. The CDR3 spells CASSYAGFDSHEQYF. The CDR3 region has the DNA TGTGCCAGCAGTTACGCTGGTTTCGATTCCCACGAGCAGTACTTC.

The J gene is TRBJ2-1, the V gene TRBV29-1; 7 bases are a match to TRBD2. Trimming removed 2 bases from V and 8 bases from J; junction bases left unmatched: 9. The length of the CDR3 is 14 residues. From germline, CDR1 is SQVTM and CDR2 ANQGSEA. Here the CDR3 reads CSVETAGAGYEQFF. CDR3 sequence (DNA): TGCAGCGTTGAAACGGCGGGAGCGGGGTATGAGCAGTTCTTC.

As DNA, the CDR3 is TGTGCCTGGAGAACTCTTCATTACGAGCAGTACTTC. Encoded protein: CAWRTLHYEQYF. The chain links TRBV30 to TRBJ2-7; no firm D call. V was cut by 3 bases and J by 4 bases, with 10 bases left in between. Per the germline V gene, CDR1 is GTSNPN and CDR2 is SVGIG (reference sequence). The CDR3 runs 12 residues.

The chain has TRBV5-1 and TRBJ2-6; no clear D gene. V dropped 0 bases and J dropped 0 bases, with 13 bases sitting between them. The germline V gene has CDR1 SGHRS and CDR2 YFSETQ. The CDR3 has 18 residues. CDR3 sequence (DNA): TGCGCCAGCAGCTTGGTGTCCTCACAGAGCTCTGGGGCCAACGTCCTGACTTTC. Residues: CASSLVSSQSSGANVLTF.

The sample holds a few counts of this clone. The chain employs TRBV27 and TRBJ1-4; D unclear. Deletions cut 5 bases from V and 5 bases from J, with 9 bases between. CDR1 and CDR2 (germline): MNHEY, SMNVEV (reference sequence). The CDR3 has 13 amino acids. The CDR3 DNA reads TGTGCCAGCAGTGATCAGGCCAATGAAAAACTGTTTTTT. Residues: CASSDQANEKLFF.

Note on this clone: In the same sample, other DNA sequences code for this CDR3. The chain uses TRBV5-1 and TRBJ2-1, with 9 bases identical to TRBD2. Germline loops: CDR1 SGHRS, CDR2 YFSETQ. V dropped 1 base and J dropped 6; count of bases not matched to a gene: 2. The CDR3 is made up of 14 amino acids. The CDR3: CASSLLTSGNEQFF. As DNA, the CDR3 is TGCGCCAGCAGCTTGTTGACTAGCGGCAATGAGCAGTTCTTC. The variable domain in full, with the rest retrieved from reference TRBV5-1 and TRBJ2-1, is KAGVTQTPRYLIKTRGQQVTLSCSPISGHRSVSWYQQTPGQGLQFLFEYFSETQRNKGNFPGRFSGRQFSNSRSEMNVSTLELGDSALYLCASSLLTSGNEQFFGPGTRLTVL.

This chain connects TRBV5-6 to TRBJ1-2; D remains ambiguous. The CDR3 covers 14 residues. The germline V gene encodes CDR1 SGHDT and CDR2 YYEEEE. V was trimmed by 1 base and J by 7 bases, leaving 14 bases between them. The DNA of the CDR3 is TGTGCCAGCAGCTTGAATCGTGCCGACGGTGGCTACACCTTC. Protein sequence: CASSLNRADGGYTF. Full variable domain (rest looked up from reference TRBV5-6 and TRBJ1-2): DAGVTQSPTHLIKTRGQQVTLRCSPKSGHDTVSWYQQALGQGPQFIFQYYEEEERQRGNFPDRFSGHQFPNYSSELNVNALLLGDSALYLCASSLNRADGGYTFGSGTRLTVV.

The chain joins TRBV28 to TRBJ2-5, with 9 bases matching TRBD2. The CDR3 loop spans 16 amino acids. J lost 3 bases, V lost 0 bases, and 5 bases had no gene match. CDR1 and CDR2 from the germline V gene are MDHEN and SYDVKM. CDR3 DNA: TGTGCCAGCAGTTTATGGATGGCGGGGGGGGAAGAGACCCAGTACTTC. Translation: CASSLWMAGGEETQYF.

Notes on this clone: This may come from a read error, since a much larger clone is one base off. Other nucleotide sequences from this sample produce the same CDR3. This sequence joins TRBV7-9 and TRBJ2-7; 13 nucleotides align to TRBD2. CDR3 length: 16 residues. The germline V gene encodes CDR1 SEHNR and CDR2 FQNEAQ (reference sequence). V trimming: 1 base; J trimming: 1 base; junction bases outside the gene matches: 1. This chain's CDR3 is CASSLGTSGSSYEQYF. CDR3 in DNA: TGTGCCAGCAGCTTAGGGACTAGCGGGAGTTCCTACGAGCAGTACTTC.

The V gene is TRBV6-1, the J gene TRBJ2-4, with D possibly matching TRBD2 (7 bases). This CDR3 is 14 amino acids long. Trimming left V 3 bases short and J 7 bases short, with 13 bases between. Germline V gene sequence: CDR1 MNHNS, CDR2 SASEGT. Here the CDR3 reads CASSEGGQVNIQYF. CDR3 in DNA: TGTGCCAGCAGTGAGGGGGGGCAAGTGAACATTCAGTACTTC.

The chain uses TRBV7-3 and TRBJ2-2, with TRBD1 identical over 8 bases. V gave up 5 bases and J gave up 6 bases; unmatched junction bases: 8. Looked up from germline, CDR1 is SGHTA and CDR2 is FQGTGA. The CDR3 has 15 amino acids. CDR3 region: CASSPPGQGAGELFF. The CDR3 bases are TGTGCCAGCAGCCCCCCCGGACAGGGTGCCGGGGAGCTGTTTTTT.

V gene TRBV28 combines with J gene TRBJ2-7, with no clear D. Per the germline V gene, CDR1 is MDHEN and CDR2 is SYDVKM. The CDR3 sequence is 11 residues long. The ends were cut back, 6 bases at V and 3 bases at J, with 6 bases in the middle. This CDR3 reads CASRAFYEQYF. CDR3 nucleotide sequence: TGTGCCAGCAGGGCCTTCTACGAGCAGTACTTC.

The genes are TRBV28 and TRBJ2-7; D is uncertain. The CDR3 loop spans 15 amino acids. The V and J ends lost 3 bases and 1 base respectively, with 13 bases between them. Germline values: CDR1 MDHEN, CDR2 SYDVKM. CDR3 nucleotides: TGTGCCAGCAGTTTGTCTGGGCCCCAGTCCTACGAGCAGTACTTC. It translates to CASSLSGPQSYEQYF.

There are a few counts of this clone. The rearrangement joins TRBV6-1 to TRBJ2-7; 7 bases agree with TRBD1. The CDR3 is 16 amino acids. With V trimmed by 2 bases and J by 2 bases, 9 bases remained unmatched. Germline loops: CDR1 MNHNS, CDR2 SASEGT. The CDR3, as DNA: TGTGCCAGCAGTGAAACTCGACAGGGTGTCGCCTACGAGCAGTACTTC. It codes for CASSETRQGVAYEQYF.

CDR3 sequence: CASELAGHEQYF. The CDR3 DNA reads TGTGCCAGCGAACTAGCGGGACACGAGCAGTACTTC. The genes are TRBV2 and TRBJ2-7; 10 nucleotides agree with TRBD2. The junction had 3 bases not matched to a gene; V was cut back by 8 bases and J by 5 bases. The germline gives CDR1 SNHLY, CDR2 FYNNEI. The CDR3 spans 12 residues.

In this sample, this clone turned up many times. The chain carries TRBV28 and TRBJ1-1; no definite D call. CDR1 is MDHEN, CDR2 SYDVKM, per germline. Trimming took off 3 bases at V and 0 bases at J, with 23 bases between the two ends. This CDR3 has 19 residues. CDR3 sequence reads: CASSFPLSRPGGLNTEAFF. In DNA form, the CDR3 reads TGTGCCAGCAGTTTTCCCCTTAGCAGACCCGGAGGCTTGAACACTGAAGCTTTCTTT.

This chain uses TRBV5-4 with TRBJ1-1; D not certain. Germline loops: CDR1 SGHNT, CDR2 YYREEE (reference sequence). This CDR3 contains 15 residues. V was cut by 4 bases and J by 6 bases, with 19 bases left in between. CDR3 nucleotides: TGTGCCAGCAGCCCTCGGACCGGAGTATCAGCTGAAGCTTTCTTT. It encodes CASSPRTGVSAEAFF. Full variable domain (missing parts from reference TRBV5-4 and TRBJ1-1): ETGVTQSPTHLIKTRGQQVTLRCSSQSGHNTVSWYQQALGQGPQFIFQYYREEENGRGNFPPRFSGLQFPNYSSELNVNALELDDSALYLCASSPRTGVSAEAFFGQGTRLTVV.

The sample holds one count of this clone. The rearrangement joins TRBV6-5 to TRBJ2-2; no clear D gene. The CDR3 is 15 residues long. V was shortened by 6 bases and J by 1 base, with 12 bases between the two germline ends. Germline lookup yields CDR1 MNHEY and CDR2 SVGAGI. For the CDR3, the DNA is TGTGCCAGCAGACCCCGGGCTGAGAACACCGGGGAGCTGTTTTTT. This codes for CASRPRAENTGELFF.

V and J are TRBV6-5 and TRBJ2-3; D gene unclear. This CDR3 region has 14 residues. From germline, CDR1 is MNHEY and CDR2 SVGAGI. V was clipped by 7 bases and J by 4 bases, with 15 bases between them. The CDR3 region has the DNA TGTGCCAGCATGAGAACAGTTTGGGCAGATACGCAGTATTTT. It yields the protein CASMRTVWADTQYF.

This chain joins TRBV11-2 and TRBJ2-7; the match to TRBD2 covers 8 bases. V gave up 3 bases and J gave up 10 bases; unmatched junction bases: 17. Germline-derived CDR1 and CDR2 are SGHAT and FQNNGV. CDR3 length equals 16 residues. In nucleotides, the CDR3 is TGTGCCAGCAGCTTCCCCTCGACGGGAGGGCCGGGTTCCCAGTACTTC. Its translation: CASSFPSTGGPGSQYF.

The V gene is TRBV7-6, the J gene TRBJ2-3; 7 bases agree with TRBD2. CDR3 length: 12 residues. V lost 2 bases and J lost 8; bases outside the gene matches: 1. Looked up from germline, CDR1 is SGHVS and CDR2 is FNYEAQ. The CDR3 region has the DNA TGTGCCAGCAGCTTAAGCGGGACTACGCAGTATTTT. Residues: CASSLSGTTQYF.

The V and J genes are TRBV6-6 and TRBJ1-2, with a possible D match to TRBD1 (5 bases). This CDR3 contains 14 residues. Germline CDR1 MNHNY, CDR2 SVGAGI (reference sequence). V lost 2 bases and J 6 bases, leaving 13 bases between the germline ends. The DNA of the CDR3 is TGTGCCAGCAGTTACCAGGGAGGAGCGGATGGCTACACCTTC. Its protein product is CASSYQGGADGYTF.

This clone was seen only a few times. The chain employs TRBV20-1 and TRBJ1-2; possible D gene TRBD1, 6 bases. This CDR3 is built from 11 residues. V lost 3 bases, J lost 8 bases, and 10 bases lay in between. The V gene's germline CDR1 is DFQATT and CDR2 SNEGSKA (reference sequence). CDR3 in DNA: TGCAGTGCTAGTCAGGGGAAGGGCTACACCTTC. This sequence encodes CSASQGKGYTF.

The gene calls are TRBV13 and TRBJ2-5; 14 positions agree with TRBD2. CDR1 and CDR2 from the germline V gene are PRHDT and FYEKMQ (reference sequence). The CDR3 sequence is 16 residues long. Trimming at V came to 4 bases and at J to 5 bases, leaving 6 bases not matched to a gene. The CDR3 nucleotides are TGTGCCAGCAGCTCCGGGACTAGCGGGAGTAGTGAGACCCAGTACTTC. Amino acid sequence: CASSSGTSGSSETQYF.